This T cell receptor (beta chain) came from a study of cytomegalovirus exposure and HLA in healthy donors. Germline V gives CDR1 SGHDT, CDR2 YYEEEE. J lost 7 bases, V lost 4 bases, and 5 bases had no gene match. The CDR3 spans 14 residues. 60 Vbeta and 13 Jbeta primers were used in PCR. The table came from immunoSEQ multiplex PCR; TCRdb's copy has only in-frame clones and leaves some out. Among roughly 170,000 clones listed, 75% to 85% were seen once. The genes are TRBV5-6 and TRBJ2-5, with 12 bases matching TRBD2. The TCR comes from a woman in her forties or fifties in good health and CMV-seropositive. Sequenced sample: PBMCs. CDR3 amino acids: CASSTGLAGLTQYF. Written as DNA, the CDR3 is TGTGCCAGCAGCACGGGACTAGCGGGCCTGACCCAGTACTTC.